The TCR beta chain described here comes from a study of T-cell reconstitution after alpha-beta-depleted transplantation in children. Molecular barcoding with unique molecular identifiers was used for the TCRbeta library. TCRdb re-derived calls from the PCR reads in MiXCR, one entry per CDR3 protein. This table has 200,000 or so distinct CDR3 sequences, about 8.2% appearing once. This clonotype showed up just a few times. The receptor was derived from a male patient between 2 and 15 years old who had a stem cell transplant for acute myeloid leukemia, so the T cells may come from the graft donor. Sequenced here: PBMCs, mostly from graft donor cells, sampled 360 days after TCRalphabeta/CD19-depleted stem cell transplant.

The CDR3 DNA reads TGTGCCAGCAGCTTCGGGGGCAGTCGCAATGAGCAGTTCTTC. Amino acid sequence: CASSFGGSRNEQFF. This rearrangement joins TRBV6-1 to TRBJ2-1; D possibly matches TRBD1 or TRBD2 (6 bases each). From germline, CDR1 is MNHNS and CDR2 SASEGT. Trimming left V 6 bases short and J 6 bases short, with 15 bases between. The CDR3 contains 14 residues.